These 3 T cell receptor beta chains were sequenced from one sample in a study of blood T cells in healthy people across ages. A second 7 to 11 cycle PCR used barcoded and J-beta primers. One entry per CDR3 protein, called by TCRdb with MiXCR from the 5' RACE reads. This sample has fewer than 1.5 million distinct CDR3 sequences; approximately 38% occur once, and the top ten carry 7.9%. The sequenced sample consisted of blood. These receptors came from a woman younger than 30 in good health.

This chain joins TRBV20-1 and TRBJ2-1, with 9 bases fitting TRBD2. CDR3 length: 15 residues. CDR1 is DFQATT, CDR2 SNEGSKA, per germline (reference sequence). CDR3 region: CRTGRREGGHNEQFF. CDR3 DNA: TGCAGAACGGGACGGCGGGAGGGAGGTCACAATGAGCAGTTCTTC.

This clonotype was seen a few times. The chain combines TRBV12-3 or TRBV12-4 with TRBJ2-1, with D possibly being TRBD1 (6 bases). The V and J ends lost 5 bases and 0 bases respectively, with 11 bases between them. This CDR3 spans 15 amino acids. CDR3 amino acids: CASSISDSSYNEQFF. CDR3 bases: TGTGCCAGCAGTATATCGGACAGCTCCTACAATGAGCAGTTCTTC.

The rearrangement links TRBV6-1 to TRBJ2-7; D could derive from TRBD1 or TRBD2 (5 bases each). The CDR3 extends over 15 amino acids. V was pared by 5 bases and J by 9 bases, with 23 bases between. Germline CDR1 and CDR2: MNHNS and SASEGT. This CDR3 is CASSSRDPLRIVQYF. CDR3 DNA sequence: TGTGCCAGCAGTTCCCGGGACCCCCTTCGGATCGTGCAGTACTTC.